These T cell receptor beta chains were read from a single sample in a study of blood T cells in healthy people across ages. Each CDR3 protein is one row after TCRdb ran MiXCR on the 5' RACE reads. The sample has approximately 850,000 distinct CDR3 sequences, about 62% seen once. Sample: blood. All receptors come from a man aged 25-40 years in good health. Each CDR3 is given with its conserved first and last residue. A D gene is named only where the DNA matches it firmly. Part of the rows lack a size; the others show once, few, many or a class for expanded clones.

d_gene	v_gene	len	j_gene	abundance	CDR3nt	CDR3aa
.	TRBV7-9	14	TRBJ1-2	few	TGTGCCAGCAGCTTTTCTCTGCAGATCTATGGCTACACCTTC	CASSFSLQIYGYTF
.	TRBV2	14	TRBJ1-2	.	TGTGCCAGCAGTTACAGGGCTTTAAACTATGGCTACACCTTC	CASSYRALNYGYTF
TRBD1	TRBV9	14	TRBJ1-4	.	TGTGCCAGCAGCACTGGACAGGGGGCGGAAAAACTGTTTTTT	CASSTGQGAEKLFF
.	TRBV5-1	14	TRBJ2-2	.	TGCGCCAGCAGTTATACCGCTGACTCCGGGGAGCTGTTTTTT	CASSYTADSGELFF
TRBD1	TRBV6-1	18	TRBJ2-2	.	TGTGCCAGCAGTGACCCCCCGGGACAGGGATTGAACACCGGGGAGCTGTTTTTT	CASSDPPGQGLNTGELFF
.	TRBV7-9	15	TRBJ2-2	.	TGTGCCAGCAGCCCAGCTGGGAGGTCTGTCGGGGAGCTGTTTTTT	CASSPAGRSVGELFF
TRBD1	TRBV20-1	14	TRBJ2-3	.	TGCAGTGCCCTTCGACAGGGGAAGTCAGATACGCAGTATTTT	CSALRQGKSDTQYF
.	TRBV28	15	TRBJ2-1	.	TGTGCCAGCAGTCCCATGGGGAGCTCCTACAATGAGCAGTTCTTC	CASSPMGSSYNEQFF
TRBD2	TRBV5-1	13	TRBJ2-7	.	TGCGCCAGCAAGAAGCGGGGGACCTACGAGCAGTACTTC	CASKKRGTYEQYF
TRBD2	TRBV20-1	13	TRBJ2-5	.	TGCAGTGGGGGTAGCGGGGTACAAGAGACCCAGTACTTC	CSGGSGVQETQYF
.	TRBV4-1	12	TRBJ1-2	.	TGCGCCAGCAGCCTAAAGCCCTTTGATCCCACCTTC	CASSLKPFDPTF
.	TRBV5-1	14	TRBJ2-3	.	TGCGCCAGCAGCTTGATGGACAGCACAGATACGCAGTATTTT	CASSLMDSTDTQYF
TRBD2	TRBV5-6	15	TRBJ2-1	.	TGTGCCAGCAGCTTGTTAACTAGCGGTGACAATGAGCAGTTCTTC	CASSLLTSGDNEQFF
TRBD1	TRBV27	13	TRBJ1-1	few	TGTGCCAGCAGACCAGGGGGGGGGGATACCGCTTTCTTT	CASRPGGGDTAFF
.	TRBV6-2/TRBV6-3	13	TRBJ2-7	.	TGTGCAACCCTGGGGGGCACCGTTGGTGAGCAGTACTTC	CATLGGTVGEQYF
TRBD1	TRBV20-1	14	TRBJ2-7	few	TGCAGTGCTTACTCGGACAGGGATCCCTACGAGCAGTACTTC	CSAYSDRDPYEQYF
.	TRBV7-2	13	TRBJ2-3	.	TGTGCCACCGGGCGGCTAGCCTCAGATACGCAGTATTTT	CATGRLASDTQYF
.	TRBV7-9	14	TRBJ2-1	.	TGTGCCAGCAGCTTTGTCTCAGGGCTAACTGAGCAGTTCTTC	CASSFVSGLTEQFF
.	TRBV13	17	TRBJ1-6	few	TGTGCCAGCAGCTTACAGTTCGGGAGGACAGATAATTCACCCCTCCACTTT	CASSLQFGRTDNSPLHF
.	TRBV6-5	14	TRBJ1-2	many	TGTGCCAGCAGTTACTTGACAGGAACTATGGACTACACCTTC	CASSYLTGTMDYTF
.	TRBV12-3/TRBV12-4	15	TRBJ2-6	few	TGTGCCAGCAGCTTAAGGATCTCTGGGGCCAACGTCCTGACTTTC	CASSLRISGANVLTF
TRBD2	TRBV15	17	TRBJ2-7	.	TGTGCCACCAGTGGCGTCGCGGGAGGGCCTGCTTACAATGAGCAGTACTTC	CATSGVAGGPAYNEQYF
.	TRBV5-1	12	TRBJ2-7	.	TGCGCCAGCAGTTCCTCCGGACCAGAGCAGTACTTC	CASSSSGPEQYF
.	TRBV10-1	13	TRBJ2-5	.	TGCGCCAGGACACCGGGGGATAAAGAGACCCAGTACTTC	CARTPGDKETQYF
TRBD2	TRBV20-1	15	TRBJ2-1	.	TGCAGTGCCTTCACTAGCGGGAGATCAGTCGAGACCCAGTTCTTC	CSAFTSGRSVETQFF
.	TRBV7-8	15	TRBJ2-4	.	TGTGCCAGCGGCTCCCCCGGGGAAAAAAGCTACATTCAGTACTTC	CASGSPGEKSYIQYF
.	TRBV5-6	13	TRBJ2-2	.	TGTGCCAGCAGCTTGCCCAGGGGCGGGGAGCTGTTTTTT	CASSLPRGGELFF
TRBD2	TRBV20-1	16	TRBJ2-3	.	TGCAGTGCCCCTGGGACTAGCGGGGGGGACCCAGATACGCAGTATTTT	CSAPGTSGGDPDTQYF
TRBD2	TRBV7-2	16	TRBJ2-2	.	TGTGCCAGCAGCCAACGGGGAAGCGGGATAACCGGGGAGCTGTTTTTT	CASSQRGSGITGELFF
TRBD2	TRBV11-2	15	TRBJ2-5	.	TGTGCCAGCAGGGCTCCGGCGACTAGCTCAGAGACCCAGTACTTC	CASRAPATSSETQYF
.	TRBV20-1	12	TRBJ2-7	once	TGCAGTGCTAGGGCCCCGGACCTCGAGCAGTACTTC	CSARAPDLEQYF
.	TRBV11-2	14	TRBJ2-1	.	TGTGCCAGCAGCTTAGTGAGGGCGGGAAATGAGCAGTTCTTC	CASSLVRAGNEQFF
.	TRBV5-1	15	TRBJ2-3	.	TGCGCCAGCAGCTTGGTAGACAGCTTAAGAGATACGCAGTATTTT	CASSLVDSLRDTQYF
.	TRBV3-1	14	TRBJ1-1	.	TGTGCCAGCAGCCAAGGGGATATTAGCACTGAAGTTTTCTTT	CASSQGDISTEVFF
.	TRBV28	14	TRBJ2-2	.	TGTGCCAGCAGTTTTTTGGGAGACACCGGGGAGCTGTTTTTT	CASSFLGDTGELFF
TRBD2	TRBV12-3/TRBV12-4	16	TRBJ2-7	.	TGTGCCAGCAGTTACGGACTAGCGGGAGGGCCCCACGAGCAGTACTTC	CASSYGLAGGPHEQYF
TRBD2	TRBV6-2/TRBV6-3	16	TRBJ2-7	.	TGTGCCAGCAGTTACCTTTTCGGACTAGCATGGGCCGAGCAGTACTTC	CASSYLFGLAWAEQYF
.	TRBV3-1	11	TRBJ1-2	.	TGTGCCAGCAGCCATAGGGATGGCTACACCTTC	CASSHRDGYTF
.	TRBV7-3	13	TRBJ2-3	once	TGTGCCAGCAGCTTAATGATGGGAGATACGCAGTATTTT	CASSLMMGDTQYF
.	TRBV27	16	TRBJ2-6	.	TGTGCCAGCAGTTTTCAGGGTAGCTCTGGGGCCAACGTCCTGACTTTC	CASSFQGSSGANVLTF
.	TRBV27	17	TRBJ2-1	.	TGTGCCAGCAGTCCCCGCCCGGACTTAGTCACTAACAATGAGCAGTTCTTC	CASSPRPDLVTNNEQFF
.	TRBV7-2	13	TRBJ2-5	once	TGTGCCAGCAGCGAACGCGCCAAAGCAGAGCAGTACTTC	CASSERAKAEQYF
.	TRBV7-9	16	TRBJ1-2	.	TGTGCCAGCAGCTTAGCCCAGGGGAGAGGTGACGGAGGCTACACCTTC	CASSLAQGRGDGGYTF
TRBD1	TRBV2	15	TRBJ2-1	.	TGTGCCAGCAATGTCCGGGACAGGGGTGCTCGAGAGCAGTTCTTC	CASNVRDRGAREQFF
TRBD1	TRBV27	16	TRBJ2-1	.	TGTGCCAGCAGTTTATCGGCAGAGGGGGCGCTTGATGAGCAGTTCTTC	CASSLSAEGALDEQFF
.	TRBV3-1	14	TRBJ1-2	.	TGTGCCAGCAGCCATCCGAACAGGCCCTATGGCTACACCTTC	CASSHPNRPYGYTF
.	TRBV2	13	TRBJ1-2	few	TGTGCCAGCATTCTGGCGGCGGCGTATGGCTACACCTTC	CASILAAAYGYTF
.	TRBV7-2	13	TRBJ1-5	.	TGTGCCAGCAGCCGACAGTACAATCAGCCCCAGCATTTT	CASSRQYNQPQHF
.	TRBV11-2	12	TRBJ2-7	.	TGTGCCAGCAGCTTATGGGCCACCGAGCAGTACTTC	CASSLWATEQYF
.	TRBV7-2	15	TRBJ2-7	.	TGTGCCAGCAGCTTCCTCTTCGAATTTGGCGTTGAGCAGTACTTC	CASSFLFEFGVEQYF
.	TRBV5-8	16	TRBJ2-7	.	TGTGCCAGCAGCCCCCCCTTGCAATCGGGCTACAATGAGCAGTACTTC	CASSPPLQSGYNEQYF
.	TRBV24-1	12	TRBJ2-4	.	TGTGCCACCAGACTGATCAAAAACATTCAGTACTTC	CATRLIKNIQYF
.	TRBV27	15	TRBJ2-1	.	TGTGCCAGCAGCCGACTTGAGGACACATACAATGAGCAGTTCTTC	CASSRLEDTYNEQFF
TRBD1	TRBV4-2	15	TRBJ1-4	.	TGTGCCAGCAGCCAAGTGCAGGGGGAGAATGAAAAACTGTTTTTT	CASSQVQGENEKLFF